Below, 20 T cell receptor beta chains from the same sample are listed, as sequenced in a study of metastatic and nonmetastatic thyroid tumors. With MiXCR, TCRdb reprocessed the PCR reads. The profile shows approximately 22,000 clones, about 11% of them singletons. Thyroid surgery took place with no prior treatment in any patient. Source material: blood. These receptors all stem from a female donor with papillary thyroid cancer or a benign thyroid nodule (not recorded which). Some clones in this sample may be carry-over from other donors' samples.

This clone was seen ten or more times. The genes are TRBV2 and TRBJ2-5, with D perhaps matching TRBD2 (6 bases). The V and J ends lost 6 bases and 5 bases respectively, with 16 bases between them. CDR1 SNHLY and CDR2 FYNNEI come from the germline V gene. CDR3 length equals 14 residues. CDR3 sequence: CASSRTRGLETQYF. CDR3 DNA: TGTGCCAGCAGCCGGACTCGGGGGTTGGAGACCCAGTACTTC.

By sample share, this clone is medium-sized. The J gene is TRBJ2-2, the V gene TRBV6-1; 13 bases fit TRBD2. V shed 4 bases, J shed 1 base, and the junction held 0 bases outside the gene matches. Germline V gene sequence: CDR1 MNHNS, CDR2 SASEGT. The CDR3 is 16 amino acids. This CDR3 reads CASSGLAGGNTGELFF. Written as DNA, the CDR3 is TGTGCCAGCAGTGGACTAGCGGGAGGGAACACCGGGGAGCTGTTTTTT.

This chain links TRBV7-3 with TRBJ2-7; 7 bases map to TRBD2. J gave up 4 bases and V 5 bases, and 8 bases lay outside the gene matches. CDR1 is SGHTA, CDR2 FQGTGA, per germline. The CDR3 covers 14 residues. CDR3 sequence reads: CASSGTCGRYEQYF. CDR3 bases: TGTGCCAGCAGCGGTACTTGCGGGAGATACGAGCAGTACTTC.

The V gene is TRBV20-1, the J gene TRBJ1-2, with 7 bases identical to TRBD1. Looked up from germline, CDR1 is DFQATT and CDR2 is SNEGSKA (reference sequence). The ends lost 0 bases at V and 5 bases at J; junction bases unmatched: 6. This CDR3 comprises 14 residues. CDR3 DNA: TGCAGTGCTAGAGATCACCAGGGGGAATATGGCTACACCTTC. This codes for CSARDHQGEYGYTF.

At least ten counts were recorded for this clone. The rearrangement joins TRBV9 to TRBJ2-7; 11 bases fit TRBD2. Germline V gives CDR1 SGDLS, CDR2 YYNGEE. V shed 2 bases, J shed 3 bases, and the junction held 4 bases outside the gene matches. The CDR3 totals 15 residues. CDR3 nucleotide sequence: TGTGCCAGCAGCGTGGCGGGACTAGCGGACTACGAGCAGTACTTC. Protein sequence: CASSVAGLADYEQYF.

In this sample, this clone turned up many times. Other DNA sequences in the same sample also yield this CDR3. In DNA form, the CDR3 reads TGTGCCTGGAGTGGACTAGCGGGACCAGATACGCAGTATTTT. Translation: CAWSGLAGPDTQYF. This chain connects TRBV30 to TRBJ2-3; 11 nucleotides agree with TRBD2. The junction had 1 base not matched to a gene; V was cut back by 1 base and J by 4 bases. This CDR3 comprises 14 residues. Germline loops: CDR1 GTSNPN, CDR2 SVGIG (reference sequence).

This clone rates as medium-sized. The CDR3 reads CASSYSAVYNEQFF. The CDR3 DNA reads as TGTGCCAGCAGTTACTCGGCCGTCTACAATGAGCAGTTCTTC. The chain combines TRBV6-5 with TRBJ2-1, with D unresolved. The CDR3 covers 14 residues. Trimming stripped 0 bases from V and 3 bases from J, with 6 bases between. From germline, CDR1 is MNHEY and CDR2 SVGAGI.

This clone was seen more than once but under ten times. One base away lies a much larger clone, so this may be a sequencing read error. Other nucleotide sequences from this sample produce the same CDR3. The CDR3 DNA reads TGCAGCGTTGAGAGGACTAGTTCGATAGATACACAGTATTTT. Its translation is CSVERTSSIDTQYF. The V and J genes are TRBV29-1 and TRBJ2-3; 7 bases fit TRBD2. Germline V gene sequence: CDR1 SQVTM, CDR2 ANQGSEA. CDR3 length equals 14 residues.

By sample share, this clone is medium-sized. The chain joins TRBV6-1 to TRBJ2-1; TRBD2 is a possible D gene (6 bases). Trimming stripped 0 bases from V and 0 bases from J, with 6 bases between. Germline V CDR1 and CDR2: MNHNS, SASEGT. CDR3 length: 15 amino acids. The CDR3 DNA reads TGTGCCAGCAGTGAAGCGGGAGGCTCCTACAATGAGCAGTTCTTC. Translation gives CASSEAGGSYNEQFF.

This clone was recorded a few times. It is likely a read error, because the conserved phenylalanine at the end of the CDR3 is missing. The V call is TRBV27, the J call TRBJ2-1; 7 positions agree with TRBD2. The length of the CDR3 is 16 residues. CDR1 and CDR2 (germline): MNHEY, SMNVEV (reference sequence). The CDR3 here is CASSGRDVSSYHEQFS. CDR3 bases: TGTGCCAGCAGTGGGAGGGACGTCAGCTCCTACCATGAGCAGTTCTCC.

The rearrangement joins TRBV9 to TRBJ2-5, with 7 bases that match TRBD1. The CDR3 runs to 17 residues. J lost 5 bases, V lost 2 bases, and 15 bases had no gene match. Germline CDR1 and CDR2: SGDLS and YYNGEE. This CDR3 reads CASSVVEPTGCYETQYF. The CDR3 DNA is TGTGCCAGCAGCGTCGTTGAACCGACAGGGTGTTATGAGACCCAGTACTTC.

In this sample, this clone turned up a few times. V gene TRBV18 combines with J gene TRBJ2-1, with 11 bases lining up with TRBD2. The CDR3 spans 14 residues. The V gene end was trimmed by 5 bases and the J gene end by 7 bases; junction bases not matched to a gene: 4. Germline V CDR1 and CDR2: KGHSH, LQKENI. The CDR3 loop reads CASSISGRANEQFF. The DNA for the CDR3 is TGTGCCAGCTCAATTAGCGGGAGGGCGAATGAGCAGTTCTTC.

In its sample, this clone was seen many times. The rearrangement uses TRBV6-4 and TRBJ2-1, with 13 bases lining up with TRBD2. With 4 bases clipped from V and 6 bases from J, the junction kept 0 bases outside the gene matches. From germline, CDR1 is MRHNA and CDR2 SNTAGT. CDR3 length equals 14 residues. The CDR3 region has the DNA TGTGCCAGCAGTGGGACTAGCGGGAGCAATGAGCAGTTCTTC. This sequence encodes CASSGTSGSNEQFF.

This clone was seen many times. In nucleotides, the CDR3 is TGCGCCAGCAGCCAAGAATACCCAGGGGGCGTTGTCTATGGCTACACCTTC. Translating gives CASSQEYPGGVVYGYTF. This sequence joins TRBV4-3 and TRBJ1-2, with 8 bases that match TRBD1. This CDR3 comprises 17 residues. With 0 bases clipped from V and 4 bases from J, the junction kept 10 bases outside the gene matches. CDR1 and CDR2 from the germline V gene are LGHNA and YSLEER.

Notes on this clone: Mismatch with germline at one junction end may stem from a read error. The chain joins TRBV20-1 to TRBJ2-3, with unresolved D. Germline lookup yields CDR1 DFQATT and CDR2 SNEGSKA (reference sequence). The CDR3 runs 14 residues. CDR3 amino acids: CSARLFLSTATQYF. As DNA, the CDR3 is TGCAGTGCTAGACTTTTTCTCTCTACAGCTACGCAGTATTTT.

This clone was seen many times. This chain links TRBV5-1 with TRBJ2-1; 9 nucleotides match TRBD1. This CDR3 region has 16 residues. Germline assignment: CDR1 SGHRS and CDR2 YFSETQ. V dropped 4 bases and J dropped 8; count of bases not matched to a gene: 13. The CDR3 bases are TGCGCCAGCAGCCCTACCCCAGGACAGGGGAGTGATGAGCAGTTCTTC. Translated: CASSPTPGQGSDEQFF.

This clone was counted at least ten times. The chain is built from TRBV15 and TRBJ2-3; D may be TRBD1 (6 bases). CDR3 size: 14 residues. The V gene lost 5 bases and the J gene lost 3 bases, with 12 bases spanning the gap. Germline CDR1 and CDR2: LNHNV and YYDKDF (reference sequence). The CDR3 is CATSRGGHTDTQYF. DNA of the CDR3: TGTGCCACCAGCCGTGGGGGCCATACAGATACGCAGTATTTT.

This clone was seen many times. The V gene is TRBV19, the J gene TRBJ1-6; 7 bases line up with TRBD1. This CDR3 has 15 residues. With V trimmed by 6 bases and J by 3 bases, 5 bases remained unmatched. The germline gives CDR1 LNHDA, CDR2 SQIVND (reference sequence). CDR3 protein: CASSSTGSYNSPLHF. CDR3 coding DNA: TGTGCCAGTAGCTCGACAGGGAGCTATAATTCACCCCTCCACTTT.

This clone was seen a handful of times. The chain employs TRBV6-1 and TRBJ1-2; possibly TRBD1 for D (5 bases). Per the germline V gene, CDR1 is MNHNS and CDR2 is SASEGT. This CDR3 region has 15 residues. Trimming removed 4 bases at V and 7 bases at J, with 19 bases between. CDR3 sequence (DNA): TGTGCCAGCAGTGGAGACGGGCGGCAGGGCTTTGGCTACACCTTC. This sequence encodes CASSGDGRQGFGYTF.

By sample share, this clone is medium-sized (0.01 to 0.1%). This chain uses TRBV6-1 with TRBJ2-7; 7 bases map to TRBD2. The trim removed 7 bases at V and 3 bases at J, leaving 6 bases unmatched. The CDR3 sequence is 13 residues long. Germline values: CDR1 MNHNS, CDR2 SASEGT. The CDR3 region is CASTRGTIYEQYF. CDR3 DNA sequence: TGTGCCAGCACCAGAGGGACTATCTACGAGCAGTACTTC.